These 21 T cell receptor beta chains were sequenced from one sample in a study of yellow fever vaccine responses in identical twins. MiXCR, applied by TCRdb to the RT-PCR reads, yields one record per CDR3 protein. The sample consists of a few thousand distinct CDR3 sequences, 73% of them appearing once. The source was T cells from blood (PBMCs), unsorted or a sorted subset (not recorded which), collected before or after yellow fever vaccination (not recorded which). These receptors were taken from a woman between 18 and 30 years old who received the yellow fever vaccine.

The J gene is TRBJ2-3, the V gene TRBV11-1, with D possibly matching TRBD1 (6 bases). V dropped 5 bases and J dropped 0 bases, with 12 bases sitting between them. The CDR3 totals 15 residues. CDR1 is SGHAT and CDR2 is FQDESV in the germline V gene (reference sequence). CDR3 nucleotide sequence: TGTGCCAGCAGCGTACCCAGGGGCAGCACAGATACGCAGTATTTT. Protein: CASSVPRGSTDTQYF.

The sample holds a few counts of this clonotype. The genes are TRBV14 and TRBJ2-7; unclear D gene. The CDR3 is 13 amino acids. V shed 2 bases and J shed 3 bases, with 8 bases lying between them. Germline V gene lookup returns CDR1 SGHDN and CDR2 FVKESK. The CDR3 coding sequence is TGTGCCAGCAGCCAACCCCCGTTCTACGAGCAGTACTTC. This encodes CASSQPPFYEQYF.

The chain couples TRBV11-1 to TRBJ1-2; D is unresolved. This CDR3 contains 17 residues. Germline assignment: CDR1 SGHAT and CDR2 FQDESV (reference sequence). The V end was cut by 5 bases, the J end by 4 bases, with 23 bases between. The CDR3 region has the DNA TGTGCCAGCAGCCCACTTTGGATTTGGGTTGTTCCCTATGGCTACACCTTC. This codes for CASSPLWIWVVPYGYTF.

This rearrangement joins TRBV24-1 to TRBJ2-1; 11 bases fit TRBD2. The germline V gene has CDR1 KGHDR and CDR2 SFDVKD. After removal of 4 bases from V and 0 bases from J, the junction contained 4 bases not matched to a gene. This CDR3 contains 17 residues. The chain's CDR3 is CATSDGLAGFSYNEQFF. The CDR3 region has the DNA TGTGCCACCAGTGACGGACTAGCGGGCTTCTCCTACAATGAGCAGTTCTTC.

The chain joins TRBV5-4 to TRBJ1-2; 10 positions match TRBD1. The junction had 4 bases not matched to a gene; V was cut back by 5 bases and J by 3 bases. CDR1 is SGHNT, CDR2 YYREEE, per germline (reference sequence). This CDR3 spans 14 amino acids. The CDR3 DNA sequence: TGTGCCAGCAGTTGGACAGGGGGGGACTATGGCTACACCTTC. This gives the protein CASSWTGGDYGYTF.

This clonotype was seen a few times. This CDR3 reads CASSPTSIDQVQETQYF. DNA for the CDR3: TGTGCCAGCTCACCAACTTCGATCGACCAGGTACAAGAGACCCAGTACTTC. The V call is TRBV18, the J call TRBJ2-5, with D hard to call. CDR3 length equals 17 residues. V was clipped by 2 bases and J by 2 bases, with 18 bases between them. Germline values: CDR1 KGHSH, CDR2 LQKENI.

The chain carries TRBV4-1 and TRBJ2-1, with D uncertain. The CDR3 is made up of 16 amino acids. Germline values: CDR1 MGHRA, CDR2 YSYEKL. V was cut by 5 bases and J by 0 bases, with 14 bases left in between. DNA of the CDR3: TGCGCCAGCAGCAGGGTTTATCCCAGCTCCTACAATGAGCAGTTCTTC. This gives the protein CASSRVYPSSYNEQFF.

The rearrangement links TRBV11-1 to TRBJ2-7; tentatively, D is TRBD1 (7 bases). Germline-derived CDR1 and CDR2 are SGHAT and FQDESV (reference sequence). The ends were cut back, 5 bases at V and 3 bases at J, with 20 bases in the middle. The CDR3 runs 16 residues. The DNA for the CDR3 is TGTGCCAGCAGCCCCCCGGACAGGTCGGGACTCTACGAGCAGTACTTC. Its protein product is CASSPPDRSGLYEQYF.

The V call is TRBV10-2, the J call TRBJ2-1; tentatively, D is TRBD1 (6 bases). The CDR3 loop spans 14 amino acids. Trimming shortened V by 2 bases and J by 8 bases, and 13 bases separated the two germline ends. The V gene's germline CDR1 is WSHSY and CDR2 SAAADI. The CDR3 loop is CASSEGGAAYEQFF. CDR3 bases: TGCGCCAGCAGTGAGGGGGGCGCGGCCTATGAGCAGTTCTTC.

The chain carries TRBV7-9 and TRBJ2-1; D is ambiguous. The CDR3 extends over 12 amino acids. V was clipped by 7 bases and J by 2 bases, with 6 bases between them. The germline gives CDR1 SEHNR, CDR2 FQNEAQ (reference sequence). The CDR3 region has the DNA TGTGCCAGCATGGGCGCCTACAATGAGCAGTTCTTC. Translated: CASMGAYNEQFF.

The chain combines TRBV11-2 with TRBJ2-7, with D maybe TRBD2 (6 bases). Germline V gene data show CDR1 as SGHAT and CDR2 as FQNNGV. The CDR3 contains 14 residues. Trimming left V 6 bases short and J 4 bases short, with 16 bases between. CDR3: CASSPIGTYYEQYF. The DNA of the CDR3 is TGTGCCAGCAGTCCTATTGGGACTTATTACGAGCAGTACTTC.

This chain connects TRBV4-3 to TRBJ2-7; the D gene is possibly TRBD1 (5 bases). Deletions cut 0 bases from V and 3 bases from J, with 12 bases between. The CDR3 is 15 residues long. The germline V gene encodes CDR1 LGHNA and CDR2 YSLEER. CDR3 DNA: TGCGCCAGCAGCCAAGATGGAGACAGAAACTACGAGCAGTACTTC. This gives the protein CASSQDGDRNYEQYF.

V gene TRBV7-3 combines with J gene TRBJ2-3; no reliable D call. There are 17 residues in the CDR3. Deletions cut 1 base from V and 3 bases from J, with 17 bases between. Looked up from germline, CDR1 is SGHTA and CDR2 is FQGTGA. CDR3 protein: CASSLIPDPAGTDTQYF. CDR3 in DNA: TGTGCCAGCAGCTTAATACCGGATCCCGCCGGAACAGATACGCAGTATTTT. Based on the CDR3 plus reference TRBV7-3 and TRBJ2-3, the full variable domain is GAGVSQTPSNKVTEKGKYVELRCDPISGHTALYWYRQSLGQGPEFLIYFQGTGAADDSGLPNDRFFAVRPEGSVSTLKIQRTERGDSAVYLCASSLIPDPAGTDTQYFGPGTRLTVL.

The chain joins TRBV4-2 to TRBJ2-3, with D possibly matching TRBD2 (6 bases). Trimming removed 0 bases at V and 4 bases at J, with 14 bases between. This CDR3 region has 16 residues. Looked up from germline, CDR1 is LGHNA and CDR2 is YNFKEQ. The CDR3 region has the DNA TGTGCCAGCAGCCAAGAAGCTAGCGCGGGCCCAGATACGCAGTATTTT. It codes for CASSQEASAGPDTQYF.

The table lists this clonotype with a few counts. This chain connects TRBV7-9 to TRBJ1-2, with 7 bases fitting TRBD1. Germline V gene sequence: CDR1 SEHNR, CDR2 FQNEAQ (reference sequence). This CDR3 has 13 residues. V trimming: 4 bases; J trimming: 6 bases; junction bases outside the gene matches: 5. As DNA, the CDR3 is TGTGCCAGCAGCTCGGGGCAGGGGGATGGCTACACCTTC. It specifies CASSSGQGDGYTF.

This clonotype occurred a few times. CDR3 protein: CASSDGTALGYTF. CDR3 DNA sequence: TGTGCCAGCAGTGACGGGACAGCTCTAGGCTACACCTTC. The genes are TRBV6-4 and TRBJ1-2; 7 nucleotides match TRBD1. This CDR3 comprises 13 residues. V was clipped by 2 bases and J by 8 bases; unmatched bases: 5. Looked up from germline, CDR1 is MRHNA and CDR2 is SNTAGT.

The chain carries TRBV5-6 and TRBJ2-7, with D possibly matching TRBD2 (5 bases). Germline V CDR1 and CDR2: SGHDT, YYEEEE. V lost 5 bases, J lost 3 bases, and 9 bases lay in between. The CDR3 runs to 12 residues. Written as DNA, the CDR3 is TGTGCCAGCAGTTCCGGGGTCTACGAGCAGTACTTC. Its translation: CASSSGVYEQYF.

CDR3 amino acids: CASSERTSGGTQKFF. The CDR3 nucleotides read TGTGCCAGCAGTGAGAGGACTAGCGGGGGAACTCAGAAGTTCTTC. The chain recombines TRBV2 with TRBJ2-1; TRBD2 aligns across 13 bases. CDR1 is SNHLY and CDR2 is FYNNEI in the germline V gene. After removal of 3 bases from V and 14 bases from J, the junction contained 10 bases not matched to a gene. The CDR3 runs to 15 residues.

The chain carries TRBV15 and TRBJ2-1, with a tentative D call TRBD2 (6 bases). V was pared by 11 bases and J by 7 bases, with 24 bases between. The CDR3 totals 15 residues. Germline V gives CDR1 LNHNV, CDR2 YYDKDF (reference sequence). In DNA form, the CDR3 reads TGTGCCTCAAAGGTCGGGGGTACTGTCACAAATGAGCAGTTCTTC. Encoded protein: CASKVGGTVTNEQFF.

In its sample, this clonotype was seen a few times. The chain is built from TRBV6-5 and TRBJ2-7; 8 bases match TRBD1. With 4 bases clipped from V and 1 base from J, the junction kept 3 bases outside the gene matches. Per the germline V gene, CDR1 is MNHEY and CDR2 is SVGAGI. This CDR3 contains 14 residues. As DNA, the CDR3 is TGTGCCAGCAGTTCGACAGGGGTGTCCTACGAGCAGTACTTC. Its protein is CASSSTGVSYEQYF.

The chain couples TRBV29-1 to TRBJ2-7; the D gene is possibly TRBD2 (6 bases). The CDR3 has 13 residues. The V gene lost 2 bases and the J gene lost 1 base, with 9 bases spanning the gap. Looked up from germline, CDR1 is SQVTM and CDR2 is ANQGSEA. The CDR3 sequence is CSVEMGGSYEQYF. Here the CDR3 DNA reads TGCAGCGTTGAAATGGGGGGTTCCTACGAGCAGTACTTC.